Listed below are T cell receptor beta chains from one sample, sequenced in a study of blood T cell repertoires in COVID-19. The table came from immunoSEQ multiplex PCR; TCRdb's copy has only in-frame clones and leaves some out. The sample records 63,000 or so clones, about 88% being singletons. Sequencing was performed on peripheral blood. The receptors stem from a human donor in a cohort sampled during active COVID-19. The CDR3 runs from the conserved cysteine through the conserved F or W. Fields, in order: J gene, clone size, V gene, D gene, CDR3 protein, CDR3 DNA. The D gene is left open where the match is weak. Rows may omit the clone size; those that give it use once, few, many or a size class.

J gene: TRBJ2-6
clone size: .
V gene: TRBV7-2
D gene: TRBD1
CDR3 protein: CASSLGQGSAGANVLTF
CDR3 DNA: TGTGCCAGCAGCTTAGGACAGGGTTCGGCTGGGGCCAACGTCCTGACTTTC

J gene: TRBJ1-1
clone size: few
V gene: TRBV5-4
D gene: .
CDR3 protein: CASSLDRWEGTEAFF
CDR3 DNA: TGTGCCAGCAGCTTGGACAGGTGGGAGGGCACTGAAGCTTTCTTT

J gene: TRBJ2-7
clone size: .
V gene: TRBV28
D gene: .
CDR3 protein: CASRTHRATYEQYF
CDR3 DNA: TGTGCCAGCAGGACCCACAGGGCTACCTACGAGCAGTACTTC

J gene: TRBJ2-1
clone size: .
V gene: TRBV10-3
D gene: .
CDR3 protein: CAISESEMSSNEQFF
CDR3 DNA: TGTGCCATCAGTGAGTCCGAGATGAGTTCCAATGAGCAGTTCTTC

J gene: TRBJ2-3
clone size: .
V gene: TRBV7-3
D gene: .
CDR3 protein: CASSLGAVTDTQYF
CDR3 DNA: TGTGCCAGCAGCTTAGGGGCTGTAACAGATACGCAGTATTTT

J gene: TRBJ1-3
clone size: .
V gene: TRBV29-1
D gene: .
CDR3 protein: CSVEDRGDFSGNTIYF
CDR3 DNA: TGCAGCGTTGAAGATCGGGGGGACTTCTCTGGAAACACCATATATTTT

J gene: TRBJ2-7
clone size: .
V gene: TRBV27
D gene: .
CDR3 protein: CASRPGPEQYF
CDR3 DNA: TGTGCCAGCAGGCCAGGGCCCGAGCAGTACTTC

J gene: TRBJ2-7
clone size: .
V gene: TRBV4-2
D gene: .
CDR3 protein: CASSSQGYPSYEQYF
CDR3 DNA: TGTGCCAGCAGTTCCCAGGGATATCCCTCCTACGAGCAGTACTTC

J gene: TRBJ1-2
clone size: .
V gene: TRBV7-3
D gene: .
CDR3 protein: CASSLGVGGDYGYTF
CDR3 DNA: TGTGCCAGCAGCTTAGGGGTCGGGGGGGACTATGGCTACACCTTC

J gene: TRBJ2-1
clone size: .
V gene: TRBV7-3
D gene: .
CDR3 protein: CASSSGRTYVDEQFF
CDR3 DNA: TGTGCCAGCAGCTCGGGGAGAACGTACGTGGATGAGCAGTTCTTC

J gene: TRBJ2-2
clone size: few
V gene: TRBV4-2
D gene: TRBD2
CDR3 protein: CASSHSGGPTGELFF
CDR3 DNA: TGTGCCAGCAGCCATAGCGGGGGACCCACCGGGGAGCTGTTTTTT

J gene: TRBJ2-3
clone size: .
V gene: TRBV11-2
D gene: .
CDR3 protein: CASSLSGSRSDTQYF
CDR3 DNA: TGTGCCAGCAGCTTAAGCGGGTCGAGGTCAGATACGCAGTATTTT

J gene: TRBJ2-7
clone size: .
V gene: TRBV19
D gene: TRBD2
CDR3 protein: CASSPGLAGALEQYF
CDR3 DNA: TGTGCCAGTAGTCCCGGACTAGCGGGGGCCCTCGAGCAGTACTTC

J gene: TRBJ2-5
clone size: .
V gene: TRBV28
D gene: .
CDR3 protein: CASRGYRSETQYF
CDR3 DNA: TGTGCCAGCAGGGGCTACCGTTCGGAGACCCAGTACTTC

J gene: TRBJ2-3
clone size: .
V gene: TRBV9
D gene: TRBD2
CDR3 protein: CASSVGGGGTDTQYF
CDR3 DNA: TGTGCCAGCAGCGTAGGGGGAGGGGGCACAGATACGCAGTATTTT

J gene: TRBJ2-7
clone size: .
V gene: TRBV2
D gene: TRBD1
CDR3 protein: CASRGQGSSYEQYF
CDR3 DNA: TGTGCCAGCCGGGGACAGGGAAGCTCCTACGAGCAGTACTTC

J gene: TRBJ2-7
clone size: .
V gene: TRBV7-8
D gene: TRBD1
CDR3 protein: CASSQGEWNYF
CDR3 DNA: TGTGCCAGCAGCCAGGGGGAGTGGAACTACTTC

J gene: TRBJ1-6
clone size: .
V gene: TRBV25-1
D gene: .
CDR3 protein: CASSEPRADYSSPLHF
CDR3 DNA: TGTGCCAGCAGTGAGCCCCGGGCCGACTATAGTTCACCCCTCCACTTT

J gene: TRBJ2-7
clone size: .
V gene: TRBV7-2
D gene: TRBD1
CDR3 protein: CASSLARGLGEQYF
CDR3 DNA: TGTGCCAGCAGCTTGGCGAGGGGGCTGGGGGAGCAGTACTTC

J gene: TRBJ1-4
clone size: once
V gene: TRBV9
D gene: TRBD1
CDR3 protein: CASSGQGLNEKLFF
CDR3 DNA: TGTGCCAGCAGCGGACAGGGTTTAAATGAAAAACTGTTTTTT

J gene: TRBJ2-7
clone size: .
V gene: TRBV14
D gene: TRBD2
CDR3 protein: CASSYLGGGYEQYF
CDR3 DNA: TGTGCCAGCAGCTACCTCGGGGGGGGCTACGAGCAGTACTTC

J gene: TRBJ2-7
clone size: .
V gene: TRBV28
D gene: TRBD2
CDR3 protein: CASSSQEPGLDIYEQYF
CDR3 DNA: TGTGCCAGCAGTTCCCAGGAACCGGGACTAGACATCTACGAGCAGTACTTC

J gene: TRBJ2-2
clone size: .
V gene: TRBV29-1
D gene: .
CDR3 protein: CSVASHTGELFF
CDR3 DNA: TGCAGCGTTGCTAGCCACACCGGGGAGCTGTTTTTT

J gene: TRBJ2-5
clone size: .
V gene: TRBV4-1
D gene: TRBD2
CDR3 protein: CASSHLAGVAQETQYF
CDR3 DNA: TGCGCCAGCAGCCATTTAGCGGGAGTAGCTCAAGAGACCCAGTACTTC

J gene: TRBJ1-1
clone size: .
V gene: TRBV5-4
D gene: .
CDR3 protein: CASSLGSGAYEAFF
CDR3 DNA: TGTGCCAGCAGCTTGGGGTCAGGGGCGTACGAAGCTTTCTTT

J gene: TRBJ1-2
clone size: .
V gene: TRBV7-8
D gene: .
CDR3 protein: CASSWNEGQINYGYTF
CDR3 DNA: TGTGCCAGCAGCTGGAACGAAGGACAGATTAACTATGGCTACACCTTC

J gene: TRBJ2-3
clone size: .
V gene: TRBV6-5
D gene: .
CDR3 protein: CASSYSLARTDTQYF
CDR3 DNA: TGTGCCAGCAGTTACTCATTAGCCAGAACAGATACGCAGTATTTT

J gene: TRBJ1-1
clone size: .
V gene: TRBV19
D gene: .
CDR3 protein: CASSIGYEGVHTEAFF
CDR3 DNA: TGTGCCAGTAGTATAGGCTACGAGGGGGTTCACACTGAAGCTTTCTTT

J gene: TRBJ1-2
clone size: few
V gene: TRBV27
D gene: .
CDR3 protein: CASLPVGGAYGYTF
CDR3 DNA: TGTGCCAGCCTCCCAGTCGGGGGAGCCTACGGCTACACCTTC

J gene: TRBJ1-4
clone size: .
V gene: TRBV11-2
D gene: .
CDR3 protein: CASSSQINEKLFF
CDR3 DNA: TGTGCCAGCAGCTCCCAGATAAATGAAAAACTGTTTTTT

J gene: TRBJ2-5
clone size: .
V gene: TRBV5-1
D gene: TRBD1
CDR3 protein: CASSPTPGQGVQETQYF
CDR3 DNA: TGCGCCAGCAGCCCGACTCCGGGACAGGGTGTACAAGAGACCCAGTACTTC

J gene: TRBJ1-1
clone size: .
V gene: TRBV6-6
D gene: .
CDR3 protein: CASSYDRDMNTEAFF
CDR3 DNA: TGTGCCAGCAGTTATGACCGGGACATGAACACTGAAGCTTTCTTT

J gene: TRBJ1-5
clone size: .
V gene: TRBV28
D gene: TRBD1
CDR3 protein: CASSFGGRGLGQPQHF
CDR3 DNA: TGTGCCAGCAGTTTTGGGGGCAGGGGGCTGGGTCAGCCCCAGCATTTT

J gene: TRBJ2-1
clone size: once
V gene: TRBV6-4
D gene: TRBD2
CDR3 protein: CASSQLAGEGNEQFF
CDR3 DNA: TGTGCCAGCAGTCAGCTAGCGGGAGAGGGCAATGAGCAGTTCTTC

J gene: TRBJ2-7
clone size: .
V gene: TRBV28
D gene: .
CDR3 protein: CASSSIPLGATGEQYF
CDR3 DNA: TGTGCCAGCAGTTCAATACCCCTGGGGGCAACGGGCGAGCAGTACTTC

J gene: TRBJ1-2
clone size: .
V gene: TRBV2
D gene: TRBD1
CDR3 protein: CASPGTGTNYGYTF
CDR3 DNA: TGTGCCAGCCCCGGGACAGGGACCAACTATGGCTACACCTTC